This is a list of T cell receptor beta chains from one sample in a study of cytomegalovirus exposure and HLA in healthy donors. The method was immunoSEQ multiplex PCR; TCRdb's version includes in-frame clones alone and lacks a portion of them. The sample includes approximately 82,000 clones, 95% of them seen just once. Sequencing was done on a sample of PBMCs. The receptors originated from a woman aged 18-35 years in good health and CMV-seronegative. Each CDR3 is given with its conserved first and last residue. Each record gives: D gene, J gene, clone size, CDR3 length, V gene, CDR3 DNA, CDR3 protein. A D gene is named only where the DNA matches it firmly. Size is omitted from some rows. Given values are once, few, many or a class for expanded clones.

NA,TRBJ2-7,NA,13,TRBV29-1,TGCAGCGTTGATACGGACTCTGCCTACGAGCAGTACTTC,CSVDTDSAYEQYF
TRBD1,TRBJ2-7,NA,14,TRBV11-2,TGTGCCAGCAGCTCACAGGGGGCTAAGGTCGAGCAGTACTTC,CASSSQGAKVEQYF
TRBD1,TRBJ2-7,NA,12,TRBV6-6,TGTGCCAGCAATCTACAGGGGTACGAGCAGTACTTC,CASNLQGYEQYF
NA,TRBJ1-5,NA,11,TRBV27,TGTGCCAGCAGTCACAATCAGCCCCAGCATTTT,CASSHNQPQHF
NA,TRBJ2-3,NA,16,TRBV5-1,TGCGCCAGCAGCTCCATCTCCGGGTCAAGCACAGATACGCAGTATTTT,CASSSISGSSTDTQYF
NA,TRBJ2-7,NA,15,TRBV9,TGTGCCAGCAGCGAACAGGGAAGAGGGGCTGACGAGCAGTACTTC,CASSEQGRGADEQYF
NA,TRBJ2-5,once,12,TRBV27,TGTGCCAGCGGGATAGGGGTAGAGACCCAGTACTTC,CASGIGVETQYF
TRBD2,TRBJ2-1,once,15,TRBV5-4,TGTGCCAGCAGCGCAAGAGCGGGAGGTAACAATGAGCAGTTCTTC,CASSARAGGNNEQFF
TRBD2,TRBJ2-7,NA,15,TRBV7-2,TGTGCCAGCAGCCCGCGACTAGCGGGCCGGAACGAGCAGTACTTC,CASSPRLAGRNEQYF
NA,TRBJ1-1,NA,14,TRBV5-6,TGTGCCAGCAGCGTCTCCGGGACAAGCACTGAAGCTTTCTTT,CASSVSGTSTEAFF
NA,TRBJ1-1,NA,15,TRBV19,TGTGCCAGTAGTATCCCGGGGACTGCGGGAACTGAAGCTTTCTTT,CASSIPGTAGTEAFF
NA,TRBJ2-3,NA,15,TRBV7-9,TGTGCCAGCAGCTTTGTGGCGGCTACCCCAGATACGCAGTATTTT,CASSFVAATPDTQYF
NA,TRBJ1-3,NA,14,TRBV7-9,TGTGCCAGCAGCTTACGGGGTCGGAGAAACACCATATATTTT,CASSLRGRRNTIYF
TRBD2,TRBJ2-5,NA,19,TRBV7-2,TGTGCCAGCAGCCCTCGACCCCTTCTAGCGGGGGTGAACCAAGAGACCCAGTACTTC,CASSPRPLLAGVNQETQYF
NA,TRBJ1-3,NA,15,TRBV7-9,TGTGCCAGCAGCTTAAGCCCAAAAAGTAGAAAGACCATATATTTT,CASSLSPKSRKTIYF
NA,TRBJ1-4,NA,14,TRBV2,TGTGCCAGCAGTGTATATACAACTAATGAAAAACTGTTTTTT,CASSVYTTNEKLFF
NA,TRBJ2-6,once,17,TRBV19,TGTGCCAGTAGTATTGGGCAGGGGGGCTCTGGGGCCAACGTCCTGACTTTC,CASSIGQGGSGANVLTF
TRBD1,TRBJ1-2,NA,14,TRBV7-2,TGTGCCAGCAGAGCCGGGACAGGCGGATATGGCTACACCTTC,CASRAGTGGYGYTF
NA,TRBJ2-1,NA,22,TRBV7-8,TGTGCCAGCAGCTCCAATCCTTACAGGGGGCGAGCTAGCGGGAGACTTTACAATGAGCAGTTCTTC,CASSSNPYRGRASGRLYNEQFF
NA,TRBJ2-3,NA,13,TRBV6-4,TGTGCCAGCAGCGCGCATACCACAGATACGCAGTATTTT,CASSAHTTDTQYF
TRBD2,TRBJ2-1,NA,16,TRBV19,TGTGCCAGTAGCCCGGGACTAGCGGAGATCGGACATGAGCAGTTCTTC,CASSPGLAEIGHEQFF
NA,TRBJ1-1,NA,12,TRBV29-1,TGCAGCGTTGTCGTTGGGCCCACTGAAGCTTTCTTT,CSVVVGPTEAFF
NA,TRBJ2-6,NA,17,TRBV27,TGTGCCAGCAGTTTAATAGGGGGGGCGCCTGGGGCCAACGTCCTGACTTTC,CASSLIGGAPGANVLTF
TRBD2,TRBJ2-4,NA,15,TRBV11-2,TGTGCCAGCAGCTCTAGCGGGCTAGCCAAAAACATTCAGTACTTC,CASSSSGLAKNIQYF
TRBD1,TRBJ1-4,NA,16,TRBV27,TGTGCCAGCAGACTCGGGGGGACAGGGATGCAAGAAAAACTGTTTTTT,CASRLGGTGMQEKLFF
NA,TRBJ2-7,once,14,TRBV6-5,TGTGCCAGCAGTACCCCAGGGCGGTTAGGCGAGCAGTACTTC,CASSTPGRLGEQYF
NA,TRBJ2-7,NA,14,TRBV7-2,TGTGCCAGCAGTCTGGAGGAGGGGGCGAGAGAGCAGTACTTC,CASSLEEGAREQYF
TRBD1,TRBJ2-3,NA,15,TRBV2,TGTGCCAGCATTGGGGGACAGGGGGCAATGGATACGCAGTATTTT,CASIGGQGAMDTQYF
NA,TRBJ2-7,NA,11,TRBV6-6,TGTGCCAGCAGTTACGGAGACGAGCAGTACTTC,CASSYGDEQYF
TRBD2,TRBJ2-7,NA,18,TRBV4-1,TGCGCCAGCAGCCCGGGACTAGCGGGGAAAACCTTCTCCTACGAGCAGTACTTC,CASSPGLAGKTFSYEQYF
NA,TRBJ1-4,NA,15,TRBV5-8,TGTGCCAGCAGCCCCGGACAGTCAACTAATGAAAAACTGTTTTTT,CASSPGQSTNEKLFF
TRBD1,TRBJ1-6,NA,15,TRBV5-1,TGCGCCAGCAGCCTGGACAGGGGAGTCGGATCACCCCTCCACTTT,CASSLDRGVGSPLHF
TRBD2,TRBJ2-1,NA,15,TRBV9,TGTGCCAGCAGCGTAGGGGGACTAGCGCACAATGAGCAGTTCTTC,CASSVGGLAHNEQFF
NA,TRBJ1-4,NA,14,TRBV19,TGTGCCAGTAGCAATCAGGGTATTCCTGAAAAACTGTTTTTT,CASSNQGIPEKLFF
TRBD1,TRBJ2-7,NA,15,TRBV7-6,TGTGCCAGCAGCTCGACGGACAGGGGACCCTACGAGCAGTACTTC,CASSSTDRGPYEQYF
TRBD1,TRBJ1-3,NA,16,TRBV7-9,TGTGCCAGCAGCCGCCCACAGGGGTTTTCTGGAAACACCATATATTTT,CASSRPQGFSGNTIYF
NA,TRBJ2-3,NA,13,TRBV19,TGTGCCAGTAGTGGCCAACGCACAGATACGCAGTATTTT,CASSGQRTDTQYF
TRBD1,TRBJ2-7,once,15,TRBV18,TGTGCCAGCTCACCATCGGGACAGGGGGTCTACGAGCAGTACTTC,CASSPSGQGVYEQYF
NA,TRBJ1-4,NA,15,TRBV14,TGTGCCAGCAGCCAAGCAGCGTTACCTGGTGAAAAACTGTTTTTT,CASSQAALPGEKLFF
NA,TRBJ2-5,once,15,TRBV4-1,TGCGCCAGCAGCCAAGGGACAGCCCACCAAGAGACCCAGTACTTC,CASSQGTAHQETQYF
NA,TRBJ1-5,NA,14,TRBV7-9,TGTGCCAGCAGCTTAGCAGCTGAGGATCAGCCCCAGCATTTT,CASSLAAEDQPQHF
TRBD1,TRBJ1-1,NA,13,TRBV19,TGTGCCAGTACCAGGGACAGGGGCACTGAAGCTTTCTTT,CASTRDRGTEAFF
NA,TRBJ1-2,NA,16,TRBV4-1,TGCGCCAGCAGCCAACCTACTCACCAAACTAACTATGGCTACACCTTC,CASSQPTHQTNYGYTF
NA,TRBJ1-4,NA,15,TRBV28,TGTGCCAGCAGAACGTTCAGGGTGGGTAGCGAAAAACTGTTTTTT,CASRTFRVGSEKLFF
NA,TRBJ1-4,NA,18,TRBV6-1,TGTGCCAGCAGTGAAGGACGGCGGCGGCTTAAGACTAATGAAAAACTGTTTTTT,CASSEGRRRLKTNEKLFF
TRBD2,TRBJ2-1,few,18,TRBV15,TGTGCCACCAGCAGAGATAAAGGGCTAGCGGGGGGGCCGAATGAGCAGTTCTTC,CATSRDKGLAGGPNEQFF
TRBD1,TRBJ1-1,NA,19,TRBV19,TGTGCCAGACCGAACCGGGACAGGGGGATTTGGGCTCGGAACACTGAAGCTTTCTTT,CARPNRDRGIWARNTEAFF
NA,TRBJ2-7,once,14,TRBV27,TGTGCCAGCAGTTTGACCACAGGATTCTACGAGCAGTACTTC,CASSLTTGFYEQYF
TRBD1,TRBJ2-7,NA,13,TRBV2,TGTGCCAGCAGCTCTGGGACAGTCTACGAGCAGTACTTC,CASSSGTVYEQYF
TRBD1,TRBJ1-2,NA,13,TRBV7-2,TGTGCCAGCAGCGGGGACAGGGGCTATGGCTACACCTTC,CASSGDRGYGYTF
NA,TRBJ1-2,NA,16,TRBV7-7,TGTGCCAGCAGCGGGGGGGATGGCCCCGTCCCCACTGGCTACACCTTC,CASSGGDGPVPTGYTF
TRBD1,TRBJ1-4,NA,15,TRBV6-5,TGTGCCAGCAGACGAAACAGGGGAAGGTTTGAAAAACTGTTTTTT,CASRRNRGRFEKLFF
NA,TRBJ2-5,NA,12,TRBV30,TGTGCCTGGAGTGTAATAGCCGGGACCCAGTACTTC,CAWSVIAGTQYF